The 17 T cell receptor beta chains reported below all come from one sample, sequenced in a study of blood T cell repertoires in COVID-19. Clones were sequenced by immunoSEQ multiplex PCR, and TCRdb holds only the in-frame ones, with some missing. The table includes approximately 200,000 clones, 87% detected once. The sample comprised PBMCs or T cells enriched from blood (not recorded which). These receptors all come from a woman in her twenties or thirties who had recovered from COVID-19.

J is TRBJ2-7 and V is TRBV6-5; 7 bases are a match to TRBD1. The CDR3 totals 14 residues. Germline V lookup: CDR1 MNHEY, CDR2 SVGAGI. Unmatched junction bases numbered 4, after V lost 4 bases and J lost 1 base. The CDR3 coding sequence is TGTGCCAGCAGTTCCCGGGACAGATCCTACGAGCAGTACTTC. Translated, it gives CASSSRDRSYEQYF.

This clone was seen only a few times. The chain recombines TRBV7-9 with TRBJ1-3; D perhaps matches TRBD1 (6 bases). The germline V and J ends were trimmed by 5 bases and 4 bases, with 9 bases remaining between them. CDR1 and CDR2 (germline): SEHNR, FQNEAQ (reference sequence). The CDR3 is 13 residues long. DNA of the CDR3: TGTGCCAGCAGCCAGGGGTCAGGAAACACCATATATTTT. It encodes CASSQGSGNTIYF.

The genes are TRBV7-2 and TRBJ2-1, with unresolved D. CDR1 is SGHTA, CDR2 FQGNSA, per germline. The CDR3 totals 15 residues. Trimming took off 5 bases at V and 10 bases at J, with 21 bases between the two ends. CDR3 sequence reads: CASSLTGSEIWEQFF. The CDR3, as DNA: TGTGCCAGCAGCCTAACCGGGTCAGAGATTTGGGAGCAGTTCTTC.

This clone was picked up a small number of times. The chain has TRBV6-2 or TRBV6-3 and TRBJ2-1, with a tentative D call TRBD1 (6 bases). Germline-derived CDR1 and CDR2 are MNHEY and SVGEGT. The CDR3 totals 15 residues. V lost 4 bases, J lost 5 bases, and 15 bases lay in between. The DNA for the CDR3 is TGTGCCAGCAGTTTGCAGGGGTCACCTAACAATGAGCAGTTCTTC. It yields the protein CASSLQGSPNNEQFF.

The chain is built from TRBV5-1 and TRBJ2-1; 9 positions match TRBD2. The CDR3 runs 16 residues. The ends lost 0 bases at V and 1 base at J; junction bases unmatched: 2. Germline-derived CDR1 and CDR2 are SGHRS and YFSETQ. The CDR3 nucleotides read TGCGCCAGCAGCTTGGTGCGGGAGGGGTCCTACAATGAGCAGTTCTTC. Translating gives CASSLVREGSYNEQFF.

This chain connects TRBV18 to TRBJ2-5; D is unresolved. V was pared by 5 bases and J by 5 bases, with 18 bases between. The germline V gene encodes CDR1 KGHSH and CDR2 LQKENI. The CDR3 is 15 amino acids. DNA for the CDR3: TGTGCCAGCTCATCCGTGCTCCCCCCGCGGGAGACCCAGTACTTC. Its translation: CASSSVLPPRETQYF.

This sequence joins TRBV30 and TRBJ1-4; no definite D call. The CDR3 is 13 amino acids. V was clipped by 4 bases and J by 4 bases, with 10 bases between them. Germline CDR1 GTSNPN, CDR2 SVGIG (reference sequence). CDR3 DNA: TGTGCCTGGAACAACAGAAATAATGAAAAACTGTTTTTT. Translated, it gives CAWNNRNNEKLFF.

This clone was detected only a few times. The genes are TRBV9 and TRBJ2-2; no reliable D call. The CDR3 totals 15 residues. Germline V gene sequence: CDR1 SGDLS, CDR2 YYNGEE. Between the trimmed V and J ends, which lost 4 bases and 4 bases, there was a span of 14 bases. CDR3 amino acids: CASSSRPSGTGELFF. Written as DNA, the CDR3 is TGTGCCAGCAGCTCACGCCCGTCCGGCACCGGGGAGCTGTTTTTT.

The V call is TRBV7-2, the J call TRBJ2-3; 10 positions agree with TRBD1. The junction had 8 bases not matched to a gene; V was cut back by 4 bases and J by 4 bases. The germline V gene has CDR1 SGHTA and CDR2 FQGNSA. The CDR3 is made up of 16 amino acids. The CDR3 DNA follows: TGTGCCAGCAGCTGGCAGGGACAGGGGAACGCAGATACGCAGTATTTT. As protein: CASSWQGQGNADTQYF.

This sequence joins TRBV5-1 and TRBJ1-1; 9 nucleotides agree with TRBD1. Germline V lookup: CDR1 SGHRS, CDR2 YFSETQ. Germline trimming cut 2 bases from V and 7 bases from J; bases unmatched to any gene: 3. The CDR3 has 13 residues. Here the CDR3 reads CASSFEGQGEAFF. As DNA, the CDR3 is TGCGCCAGCAGCTTCGAGGGACAGGGTGAAGCTTTCTTT.

The V and J genes are TRBV9 and TRBJ2-7, with 10 nucleotides matching TRBD1. Per germline, CDR1 SGDLS and CDR2 YYNGEE. Germline trimming cut 0 bases from V and 0 bases from J; bases unmatched to any gene: 3. The CDR3 spans 16 residues. The CDR3 here is CASSVEDRGDSYEQYF. The CDR3, as DNA: TGTGCCAGCAGCGTAGAGGACAGGGGGGACTCCTACGAGCAGTACTTC.

Comments on this clone: In the same sample, other DNA sequences code for this CDR3. The chain is built from TRBV24-1 and TRBJ2-5; no firm D call. Trimming shortened V by 4 bases and J by 5 bases, and 4 bases separated the two germline ends. CDR1 is KGHDR and CDR2 is SFDVKD in the germline V gene. The CDR3 is 11 amino acids. This chain's CDR3 is CATSERETQYF. The DNA of the CDR3 is TGTGCCACCAGTGAGCGGGAGACCCAGTACTTC.

The chain links TRBV3-1 (or the pseudogene TRBV3-2) to TRBJ1-6; possible D gene TRBD1, 6 bases. V gave up 4 bases and J gave up 10 bases, with 11 bases separating them. The CDR3 loop spans 13 amino acids. Germline assignment: CDR1 LGHDT and CDR2 YNNKEL (reference sequence). The CDR3 loop reads CASSLRTESPLHF. CDR3 nucleotides: TGTGCCAGCAGCCTGCGGACAGAATCACCCCTCCACTTT.

The V call is TRBV2, the J call TRBJ1-1; 7 nucleotides match TRBD1. Looked up from germline, CDR1 is SNHLY and CDR2 is FYNNEI. The V segment lost 4 bases and the J segment 5 bases; nucleotides outside the gene matches: 4. This CDR3 contains 13 residues. DNA for the CDR3: TGTGCCAGCAGTGGGCAGGGGGGTACTGAAGCTTTCTTT. Residues: CASSGQGGTEAFF.

A few counts support this clone. The chain uses TRBV5-1 and TRBJ1-1; no clear D gene. Germline V lookup: CDR1 SGHRS, CDR2 YFSETQ. The V end was cut by 5 bases, the J end by 3 bases, with 14 bases between. The CDR3 is made up of 14 amino acids. The CDR3 loop reads CASRTEAGYTEAFF. The CDR3 nucleotides read TGCGCCAGCAGAACGGAAGCGGGGTACACTGAAGCTTTCTTT.

The chain links TRBV7-6 to TRBJ1-5; D is ambiguous. There are 15 residues in the CDR3. Germline V gene data show CDR1 as SGHVS and CDR2 as FNYEAQ. Trimming cost V 1 base and J 2 bases, with 9 bases left between them. In DNA, the CDR3 is TGTGCCAGCAGCTTAGTTGAAGGAGGCAATCAGCCCCAGCATTTT. It is translated as CASSLVEGGNQPQHF.

The CDR3 DNA reads TGTGCCACCAGTCAGGCGGGGGACTATGGCTACACCTTC. It encodes CATSQAGDYGYTF. V is TRBV24-1 and J is TRBJ1-2; D may be TRBD1 (5 bases). The CDR3 is 13 amino acids. V shed 6 bases and J shed 3 bases, with 10 bases lying between them. Germline-derived CDR1 and CDR2 are KGHDR and SFDVKD.